Given below is one TCR beta chain in context. The data were obtained in a study of blood T cell repertoires in COVID-19. This CDR3 has 14 amino acids. V dropped 7 bases and J dropped 4; count of bases not matched to a gene: 8. Germline assignment: CDR1 SNHLY and CDR2 FYNNEI. Profiling relied on immunoSEQ multiplex PCR, and the TCRdb table lists in-frame clones only, not all of them. The data show some 150,000 clones, roughly 84% seen once. J is TRBJ2-3 and V is TRBV2, with 7 bases identical to TRBD2. The specimen sequenced was peripheral blood. The receptor was derived from a human donor in a cohort sampled during active COVID-19. The DNA for the CDR3 is TGTGCCAGCACCCGACTAGCATTAGCAGATACGCAGTATTTT. Translation: CASTRLALADTQYF. Full variable domain (outside the CDR3, taken from reference TRBV2 and TRBJ2-3): EPEVTQTPSHQVTQMGQEVILRCVPISNHLYFYWYRQILGQKVEFLVSFYNNEISEKSEIFDDQFSVERPDGSNFTLKIRSTKLEDSAMYFCASTRLALADTQYFGPGTRLTVL.